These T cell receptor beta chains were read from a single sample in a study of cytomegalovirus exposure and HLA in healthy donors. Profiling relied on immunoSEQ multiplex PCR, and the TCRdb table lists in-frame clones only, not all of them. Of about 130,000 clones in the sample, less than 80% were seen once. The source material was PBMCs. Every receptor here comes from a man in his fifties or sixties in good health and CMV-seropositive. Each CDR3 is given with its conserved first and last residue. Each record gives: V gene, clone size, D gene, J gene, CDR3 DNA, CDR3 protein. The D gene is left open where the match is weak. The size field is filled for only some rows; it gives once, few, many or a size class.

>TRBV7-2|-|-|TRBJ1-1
TGTGCCAGCAGCTTCACCAGGGAAAGCACTGAAGCTTTCTTT
CASSFTRESTEAFF
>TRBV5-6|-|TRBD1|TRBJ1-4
TGTGCCAGCAGCTTGACAGGGGGGGGCGTCGGTACTAATGAAAAACTGTTTTTT
CASSLTGGGVGTNEKLFF
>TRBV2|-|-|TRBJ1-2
TGTGCCGCCGGGAATTGGGATACTAACTATGGCTACACCTTC
CAAGNWDTNYGYTF
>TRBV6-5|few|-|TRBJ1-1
TGTGCCAGCAGTCCGACGACACTGAACACTGAAGCTTTCTTT
CASSPTTLNTEAFF
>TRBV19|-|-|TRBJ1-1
TGTGCCAGTAGTACCATTGACAGGAACACTGAAGCTTTCTTT
CASSTIDRNTEAFF
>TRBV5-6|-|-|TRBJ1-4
TGTGCCAGCAGCACAACAGGGTTCTATGAAAAACTGTTTTTT
CASSTTGFYEKLFF
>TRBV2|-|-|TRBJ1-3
TGTGCCAGCAGCACAGGGGGAAACACCATATATTTT
CASSTGGNTIYF
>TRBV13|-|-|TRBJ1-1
TGTGCCAGCAGCTCCTCGTCCTTTCTGGAAGCTTTCTTT
CASSSSSFLEAFF
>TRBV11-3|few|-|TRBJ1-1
TGTGCCAGCAGCACCTCGACACCGAACACTGAAGCTTTCTTT
CASSTSTPNTEAFF
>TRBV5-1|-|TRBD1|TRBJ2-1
TGCGCCAGCAGCTTGGGACAGGGGACCTACAATGAGCAGTTCTTC
CASSLGQGTYNEQFF
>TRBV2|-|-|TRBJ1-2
TGTGCCAGCACCCGCGGGCCCTCTAACTATGGCTACACCTTC
CASTRGPSNYGYTF
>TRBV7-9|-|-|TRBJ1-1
TGTGCCATCCCTCGCGGGGACTCGAGGACTGAAGCTTTCTTT
CAIPRGDSRTEAFF
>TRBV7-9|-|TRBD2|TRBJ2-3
TGTGCCAGCAGCACGGGACTAGCGGGTGCGACAGATACGCAGTATTTT
CASSTGLAGATDTQYF
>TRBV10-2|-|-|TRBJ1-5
TGCGCCAGCAGTGAGTCGTTGGCGGGAGAGGATCAGCCCCAGCATTTT
CASSESLAGEDQPQHF
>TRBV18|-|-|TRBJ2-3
TGTGCCAGCTCACCGAGAGGAGCCGGCGGACAAGATACGCAGTATTTT
CASSPRGAGGQDTQYF
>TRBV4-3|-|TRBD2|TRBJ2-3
TGCGCCAGCAGCCAGTCGCCTCCTAGCGGAGCTTACACAGATACGCAGTATTTT
CASSQSPPSGAYTDTQYF
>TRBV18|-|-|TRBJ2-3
TGTGCCAGCTCACCAGGGAGAGATACGCAGTATTTT
CASSPGRDTQYF
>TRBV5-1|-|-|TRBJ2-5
TGCGCCAGCAGCTCGAGAGGAGGGGTTACCCAGTACTTC
CASSSRGGVTQYF
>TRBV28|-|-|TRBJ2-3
TGTGCCAGCAGTGCCCCCTCTACAGGAGACACAGATACGCAGTATTTT
CASSAPSTGDTDTQYF
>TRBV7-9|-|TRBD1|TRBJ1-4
TGTGCCAGCAGCTTAGGAGACAGGGGGGTTAATGAAAAACTGTTTTTT
CASSLGDRGVNEKLFF
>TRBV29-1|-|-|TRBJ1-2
TGCAGCGTTGTCGGAACCCCGGGTGGCTACACCTTC
CSVVGTPGGYTF
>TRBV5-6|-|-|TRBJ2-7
TGTGCCAGCAGCTTGGGCCTGCTCGGGAAATCCTACGAGCAGTACTTC
CASSLGLLGKSYEQYF
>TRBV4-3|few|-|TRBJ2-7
TGCGCCAGCAGCCTAAGGACGGGATACGAGCAGTACTTC
CASSLRTGYEQYF
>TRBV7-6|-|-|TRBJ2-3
TGTGCCAGCAGCTTCTCTAGCGCAGATACGCAGTATTTT
CASSFSSADTQYF
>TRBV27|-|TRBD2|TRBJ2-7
TGTGCCAGCCGGGGGGGCAGCGGGAGAATTTACGAGCAGTACTTC
CASRGGSGRIYEQYF
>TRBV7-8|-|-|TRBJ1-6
TGTGCCAGCAGCCCGACTGGAGGGCGAGGGAATTCACCCCTCCACTTT
CASSPTGGRGNSPLHF
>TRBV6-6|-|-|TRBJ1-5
TGTGCCAGCAGTGACGTCGGAGGGGCAGATCAGCCCCAGCATTTT
CASSDVGGADQPQHF
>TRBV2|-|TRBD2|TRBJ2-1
TGTGCCAGAGGGCAACTAGCGGGGGAGCGTGAGCAGTTCTTC
CARGQLAGEREQFF
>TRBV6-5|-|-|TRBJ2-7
TGTGCCAGCAGTTACAGGGCCCAAACACAGCAGGGCGAGCAGTACTTC
CASSYRAQTQQGEQYF
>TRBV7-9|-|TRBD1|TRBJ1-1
TGTTCCAGCAGCCCAGGGGGCCTAAACACTGAAGCTTTCTTT
CSSSPGGLNTEAFF
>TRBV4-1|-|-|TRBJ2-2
TGCGCCAGCAGCCAACGTACAGGGTCTGGGGAGCTGTTTTTT
CASSQRTGSGELFF
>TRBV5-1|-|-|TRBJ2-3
TGCGCCAGCAGCTTGGGGGGGACTAGCACAGATACGCAGTATTTT
CASSLGGTSTDTQYF
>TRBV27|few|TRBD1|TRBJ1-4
TGTGCCAGCAGGTCCGCGCAGGGGGCGCGTGAAAAACTGTTTTTT
CASRSAQGAREKLFF
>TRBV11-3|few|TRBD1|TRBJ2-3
TGTGCCAGCAGCTCTTACGACAGGGGAAGAGCAGATACGCAGTATTTT
CASSSYDRGRADTQYF
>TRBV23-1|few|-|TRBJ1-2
TGCGCCAGCAGTCAGGGGCCAGGGGTACGTGGCTACACCTTC
CASSQGPGVRGYTF
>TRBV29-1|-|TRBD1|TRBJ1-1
TGCAGCGTTGGGGGATTGGACAGGGGGAACACTGAAGCTTTCTTT
CSVGGLDRGNTEAFF
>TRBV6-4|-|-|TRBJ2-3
TGTGCCAGCAGCTCTCGGGGGGCAGGGACTACAGATACGCAGTATTTT
CASSSRGAGTTDTQYF
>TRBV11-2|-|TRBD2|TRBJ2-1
TGTGCCAGCAGCTTAGGACTAGCGGGGGTGGCTGAGCAGTTCTTC
CASSLGLAGVAEQFF
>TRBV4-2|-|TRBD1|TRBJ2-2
TGTGCCAGCAGCCACCCTGAACAGGGGGCGTCGACCGGGGAGCTGTTTTTT
CASSHPEQGASTGELFF
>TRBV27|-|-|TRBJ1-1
TGTGCCAGCAGCCCTCCTTGGCGCGGGGAAGGGGCTGAAGCTTTCTTT
CASSPPWRGEGAEAFF
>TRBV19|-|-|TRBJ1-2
TGTGCCAGTAGTAGACTGAACTATGGCTACACCTTC
CASSRLNYGYTF
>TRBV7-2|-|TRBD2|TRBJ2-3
TGTGCCAGCAGCTCAGTGCTAACTAGCGGGGCCACAGATACGCAGTATTTT
CASSSVLTSGATDTQYF
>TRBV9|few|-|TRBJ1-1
TGTGCCAGCAGCGCTCAACACAGAATGAACACTGAAGCTTTCTTT
CASSAQHRMNTEAFF
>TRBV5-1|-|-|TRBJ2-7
TGCGCCAGCAGCTTGGCCGGACAGTACGACGAGCAGTACTTC
CASSLAGQYDEQYF